This TCR beta chain emerged from a study of blood T cell repertoires in COVID-19. Profiling relied on immunoSEQ multiplex PCR, and the TCRdb table lists in-frame clones only, not all of them. The sample has a few hundred thousand clones; roughly 84% are singletons. The CDR3 is 14 residues long. The germline CDR1 and CDR2 sequences are SGHAT and FQNNGV. The J segment lost 6 bases and the V segment lost 4 bases, leaving 5 bases of the junction unmatched. The receptor was isolated from a woman aged 45 to 65 who had been exposed to COVID-19. The gene calls are TRBV11-2 and TRBJ2-2, with 7 bases identical to TRBD2. Sequencing was performed on PBMCs or T cells enriched from blood (not recorded which). Written as DNA, the CDR3 is TGTGCCAGCAGCTCAACGGCGGGGGCCGGGGAGCTGTTTTTT. It codes for CASSSTAGAGELFF. The complete variable domain, with remaining parts taken from reference TRBV11-2 and TRBJ2-2, reads EAGVAQSPRYKIIEKRQSVAFWCNPISGHATLYWYQQILGQGPKLLIQFQNNGVVDDSQLPKDRFSAERLKGVDSTLKIQPAKLEDSAVYLCASSSTAGAGELFFGEGSRLTVL.